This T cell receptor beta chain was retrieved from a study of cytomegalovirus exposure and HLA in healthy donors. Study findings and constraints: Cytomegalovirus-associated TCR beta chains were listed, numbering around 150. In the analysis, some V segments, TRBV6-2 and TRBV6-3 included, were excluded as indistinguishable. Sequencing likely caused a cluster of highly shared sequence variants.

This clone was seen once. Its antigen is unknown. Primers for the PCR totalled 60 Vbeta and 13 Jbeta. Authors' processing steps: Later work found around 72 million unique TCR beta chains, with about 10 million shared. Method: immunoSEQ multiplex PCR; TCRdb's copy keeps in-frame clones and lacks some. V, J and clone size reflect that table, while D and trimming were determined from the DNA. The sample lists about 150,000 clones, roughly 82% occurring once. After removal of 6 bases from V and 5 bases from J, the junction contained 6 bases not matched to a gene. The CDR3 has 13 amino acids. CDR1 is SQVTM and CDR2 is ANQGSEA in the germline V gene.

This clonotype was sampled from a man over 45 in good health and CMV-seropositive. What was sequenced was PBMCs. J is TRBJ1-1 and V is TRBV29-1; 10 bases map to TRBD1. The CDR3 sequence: CSVGTGVGTEAFF. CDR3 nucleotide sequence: TGCAGCGTCGGGACAGGGGTGGGGACTGAAGCTTTCTTT. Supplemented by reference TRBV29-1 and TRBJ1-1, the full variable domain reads SAVISQKPSRDICQRGTSLTIQCQVDSQVTMMFWYRQQPGQSLTLIATANQGSEATYESGFVIDKFPISRPNLTFSTLTVSNMSPEDSSIYLCSVGTGVGTEAFFGQGTRLTVV.